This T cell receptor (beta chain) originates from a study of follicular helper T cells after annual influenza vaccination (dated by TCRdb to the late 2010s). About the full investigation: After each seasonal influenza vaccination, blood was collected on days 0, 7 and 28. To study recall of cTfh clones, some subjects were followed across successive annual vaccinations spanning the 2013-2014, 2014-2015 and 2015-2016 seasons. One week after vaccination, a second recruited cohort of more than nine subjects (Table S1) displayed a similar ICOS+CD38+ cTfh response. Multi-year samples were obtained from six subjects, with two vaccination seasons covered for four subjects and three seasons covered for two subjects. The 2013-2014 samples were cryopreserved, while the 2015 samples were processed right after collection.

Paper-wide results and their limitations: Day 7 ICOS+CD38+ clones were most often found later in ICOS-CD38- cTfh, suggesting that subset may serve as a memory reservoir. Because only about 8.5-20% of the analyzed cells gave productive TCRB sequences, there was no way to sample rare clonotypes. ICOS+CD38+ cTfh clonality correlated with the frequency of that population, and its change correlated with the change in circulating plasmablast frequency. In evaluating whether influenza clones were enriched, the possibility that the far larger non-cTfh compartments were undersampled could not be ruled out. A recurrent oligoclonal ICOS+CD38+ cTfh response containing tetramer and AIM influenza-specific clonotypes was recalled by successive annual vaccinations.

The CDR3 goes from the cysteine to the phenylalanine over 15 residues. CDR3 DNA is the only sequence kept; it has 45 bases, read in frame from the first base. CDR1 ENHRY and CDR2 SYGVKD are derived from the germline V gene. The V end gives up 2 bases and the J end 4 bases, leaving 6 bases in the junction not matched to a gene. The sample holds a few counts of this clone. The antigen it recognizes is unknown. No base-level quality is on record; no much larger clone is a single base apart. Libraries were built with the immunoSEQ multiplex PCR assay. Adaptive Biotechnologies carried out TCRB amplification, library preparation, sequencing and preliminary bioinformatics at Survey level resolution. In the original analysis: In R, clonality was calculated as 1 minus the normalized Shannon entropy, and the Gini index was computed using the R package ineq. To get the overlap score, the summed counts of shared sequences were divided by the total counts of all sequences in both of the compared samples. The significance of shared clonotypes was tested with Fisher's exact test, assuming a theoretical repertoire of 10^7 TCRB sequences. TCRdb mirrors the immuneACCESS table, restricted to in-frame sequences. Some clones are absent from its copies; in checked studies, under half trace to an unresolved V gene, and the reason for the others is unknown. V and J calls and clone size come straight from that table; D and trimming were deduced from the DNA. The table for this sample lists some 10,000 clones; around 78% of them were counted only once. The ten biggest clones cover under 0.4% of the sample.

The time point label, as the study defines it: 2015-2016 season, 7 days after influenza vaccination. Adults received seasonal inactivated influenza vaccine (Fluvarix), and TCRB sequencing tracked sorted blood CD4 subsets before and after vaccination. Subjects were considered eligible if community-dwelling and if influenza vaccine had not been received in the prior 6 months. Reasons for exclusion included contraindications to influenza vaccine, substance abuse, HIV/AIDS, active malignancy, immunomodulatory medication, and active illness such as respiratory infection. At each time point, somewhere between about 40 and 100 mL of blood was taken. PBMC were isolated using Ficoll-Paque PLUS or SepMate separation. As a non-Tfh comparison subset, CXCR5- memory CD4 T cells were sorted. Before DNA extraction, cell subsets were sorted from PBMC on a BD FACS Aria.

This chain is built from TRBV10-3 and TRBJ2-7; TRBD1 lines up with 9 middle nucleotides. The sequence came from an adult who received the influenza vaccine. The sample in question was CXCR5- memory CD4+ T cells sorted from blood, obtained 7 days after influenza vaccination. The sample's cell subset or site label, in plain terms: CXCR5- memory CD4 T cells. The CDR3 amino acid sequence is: CAISEGGTGMYEQYF. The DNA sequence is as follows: TGTGCCATCAGTGAGGGCGGGACAGGGATGTACGAGCAGTACTTC.